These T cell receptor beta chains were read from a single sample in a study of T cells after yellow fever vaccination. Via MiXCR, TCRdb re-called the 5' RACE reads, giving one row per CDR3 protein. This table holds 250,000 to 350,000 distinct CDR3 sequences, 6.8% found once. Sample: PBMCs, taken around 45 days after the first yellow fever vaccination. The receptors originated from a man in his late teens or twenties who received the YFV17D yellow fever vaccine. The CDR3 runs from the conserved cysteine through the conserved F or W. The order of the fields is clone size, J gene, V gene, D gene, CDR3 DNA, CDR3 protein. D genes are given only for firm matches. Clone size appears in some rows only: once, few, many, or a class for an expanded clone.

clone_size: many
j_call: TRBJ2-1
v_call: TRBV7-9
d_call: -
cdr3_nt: TGTGCCCGAGGGGGGGGCGGTTACAATGAGCAGTTCTTC
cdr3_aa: CARGGGGYNEQFF

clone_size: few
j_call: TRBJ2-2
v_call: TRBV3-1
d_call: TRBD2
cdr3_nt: TGTGCCAGCAGCCAAGCCCACCCGCGGGGGGCGAGCACCGGGGAGCTGTTTTTT
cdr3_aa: CASSQAHPRGASTGELFF

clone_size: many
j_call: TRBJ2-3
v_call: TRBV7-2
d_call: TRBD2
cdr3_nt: TGTGCCAGCAGCCTAGCGGGGGGGAGGACAGATACGCAGTATTTT
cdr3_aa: CASSLAGGRTDTQYF

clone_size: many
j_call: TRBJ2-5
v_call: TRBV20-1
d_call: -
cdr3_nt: TGCAGTGCTGGCCAGGGGCGGGAGACCCAGTACTTC
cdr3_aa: CSAGQGRETQYF

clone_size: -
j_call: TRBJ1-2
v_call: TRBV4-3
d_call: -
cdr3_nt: TGCGCCAGCAGCCAAGATACGACCGGGAACTATGGCTACACCTTC
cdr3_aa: CASSQDTTGNYGYTF

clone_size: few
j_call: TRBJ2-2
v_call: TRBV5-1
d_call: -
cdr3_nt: TGCGCCAGCAGCTTGGCGAGGGCGGACACCGGGGAGCTGTTTTTT
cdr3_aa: CASSLARADTGELFF

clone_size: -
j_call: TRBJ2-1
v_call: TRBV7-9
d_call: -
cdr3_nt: TGTGCCAGCAGCTTCGCGGGACGGGCCTACAATGAGCAGTTCTTC
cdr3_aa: CASSFAGRAYNEQFF

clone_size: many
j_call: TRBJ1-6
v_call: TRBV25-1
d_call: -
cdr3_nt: TGTGCCAGCAGTGAAGGGGCACCCCTCCACTTT
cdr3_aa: CASSEGAPLHF

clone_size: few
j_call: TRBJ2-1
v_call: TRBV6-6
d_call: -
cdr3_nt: TGTGCCAGCAGTTGGGGGGAGCAGTTCTTC
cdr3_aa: CASSWGEQFF

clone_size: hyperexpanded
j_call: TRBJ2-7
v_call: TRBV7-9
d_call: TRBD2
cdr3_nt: TGTGCCAGCAGCGCCCCAGCGGGGGTCGGCGAGCAGTACTTC
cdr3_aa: CASSAPAGVGEQYF

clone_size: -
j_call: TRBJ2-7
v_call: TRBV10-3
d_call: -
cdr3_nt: TGTGCCATCAGTGGGGGGGACAGCCCCTACGAGCAGTACTTC
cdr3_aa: CAISGGDSPYEQYF

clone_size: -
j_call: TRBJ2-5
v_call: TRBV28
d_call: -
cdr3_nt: TGTGCCAGCAGTGTCCTTTTTCGGCAAGAGACCCAGTACTTC
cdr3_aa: CASSVLFRQETQYF

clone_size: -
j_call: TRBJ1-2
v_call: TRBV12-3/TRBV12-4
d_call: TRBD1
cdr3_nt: TGTGCCAGCAGTACGCGGCGCGGAACAGGGGACTATGGCTACACCTTC
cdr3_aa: CASSTRRGTGDYGYTF

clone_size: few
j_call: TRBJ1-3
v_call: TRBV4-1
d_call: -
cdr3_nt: TGCGCCAGCAGCGGAACCGGGCCGCGAAACACCATATATTTT
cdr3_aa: CASSGTGPRNTIYF

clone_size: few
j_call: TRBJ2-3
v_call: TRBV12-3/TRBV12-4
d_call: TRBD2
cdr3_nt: TGTGCCAGCAGTCGTAGATGGACTAGCGGGGTAGCAGATACGCAGTATTTT
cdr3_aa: CASSRRWTSGVADTQYF

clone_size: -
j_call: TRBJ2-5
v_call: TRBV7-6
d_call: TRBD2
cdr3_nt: TGTGCCAGCAGCTTAGAAGTTTCTCAGCGGGGATGGCAAGAGACCCAGTACTTC
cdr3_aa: CASSLEVSQRGWQETQYF

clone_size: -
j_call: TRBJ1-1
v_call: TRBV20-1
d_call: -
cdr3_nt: TGCAGTGCTAGAGTGACGATAGGGGGGAAGACTGAAGCTTTCTTT
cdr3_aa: CSARVTIGGKTEAFF

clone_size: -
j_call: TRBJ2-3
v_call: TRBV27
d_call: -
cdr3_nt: TGTGCCAGCACGGAAGGGGGTACAGATACGCAGTATTTT
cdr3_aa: CASTEGGTDTQYF

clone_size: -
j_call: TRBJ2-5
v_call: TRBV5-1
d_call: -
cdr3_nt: TGCGCCAGCCGAGGGAAAGAGACCCAGTACTTC
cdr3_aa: CASRGKETQYF

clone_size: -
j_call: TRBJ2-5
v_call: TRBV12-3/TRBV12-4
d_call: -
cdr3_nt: TGTGCCAGCAGTTTATGGAGTGAAGAGACCCAGTACTTC
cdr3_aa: CASSLWSEETQYF

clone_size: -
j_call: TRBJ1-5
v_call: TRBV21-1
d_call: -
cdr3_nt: TGTGCCAGCAGCAAAGGGGGTGCGGAGGTTGAGGTCGGCAATCAGCCCCAGCATTTT
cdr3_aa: CASSKGGAEVEVGNQPQHF

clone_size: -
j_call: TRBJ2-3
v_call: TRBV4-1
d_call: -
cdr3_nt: TGCGCCAGCAGCGCAGGGCACGGGGCAGATACGCAGTATTTT
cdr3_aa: CASSAGHGADTQYF

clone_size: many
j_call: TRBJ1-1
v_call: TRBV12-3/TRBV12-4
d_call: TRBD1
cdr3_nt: TGTGCCAGCAGTGCCACAGGGGGCACTGAAGCTTTCTTT
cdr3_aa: CASSATGGTEAFF

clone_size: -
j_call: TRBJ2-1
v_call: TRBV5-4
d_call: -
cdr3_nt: TGTGCCAGCAGTCGGGGACCTTTGGATGAGCAGTTCTTC
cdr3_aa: CASSRGPLDEQFF

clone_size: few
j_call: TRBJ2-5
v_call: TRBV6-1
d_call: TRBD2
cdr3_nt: TGTGCCAGCAGCCTCTTGGCGGGGGGTAAAGAGACCCAGTACTTC
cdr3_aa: CASSLLAGGKETQYF

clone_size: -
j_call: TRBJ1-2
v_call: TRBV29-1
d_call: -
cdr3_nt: TGCAGCGTTGAACAGGATTATGGCTACACCTTC
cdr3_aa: CSVEQDYGYTF

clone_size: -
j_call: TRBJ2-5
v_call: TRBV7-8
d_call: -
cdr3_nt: TGTGCCAGCACGGGGGACAGACTCAAGAGGGAGACCCAGTACTTC
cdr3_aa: CASTGDRLKRETQYF

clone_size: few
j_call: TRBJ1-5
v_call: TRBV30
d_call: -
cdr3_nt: TGTGCCTGGAGTGACTGGGCCCGGAATCAGCCCCAGCATTTT
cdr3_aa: CAWSDWARNQPQHF

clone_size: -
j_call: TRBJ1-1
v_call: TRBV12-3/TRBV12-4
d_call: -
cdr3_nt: TGTGCCAGCAGTTTAGCGCTTTGGAACACTGAAGCTTTCTTT
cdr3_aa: CASSLALWNTEAFF

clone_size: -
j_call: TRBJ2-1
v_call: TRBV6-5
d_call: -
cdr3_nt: TGTGCCAGCAGTTACGTTGTAGCTAGCTACAATGAGCAGTTCTTC
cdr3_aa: CASSYVVASYNEQFF

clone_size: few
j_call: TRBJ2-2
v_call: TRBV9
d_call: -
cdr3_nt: TGTGCCAGCACCGGGTCGGGGGCTGACGGGGAGCTGTTTTTT
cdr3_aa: CASTGSGADGELFF

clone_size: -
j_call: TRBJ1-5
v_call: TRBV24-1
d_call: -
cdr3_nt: TGTGCCACCAGTGATTGGAGAAGTCATCAGCCCCAGCATTTT
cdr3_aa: CATSDWRSHQPQHF

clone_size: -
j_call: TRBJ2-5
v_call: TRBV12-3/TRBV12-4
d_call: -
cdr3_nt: TGTGCCAGCAGTCACCCCGGGGCAAGGGACCAAGAGACCCAGTACTTC
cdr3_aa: CASSHPGARDQETQYF

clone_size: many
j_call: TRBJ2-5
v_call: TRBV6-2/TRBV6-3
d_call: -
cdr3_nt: TGTGCCAGCAGTTATTTACCCTCACAAGAGACCCAGTACTTC
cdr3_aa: CASSYLPSQETQYF

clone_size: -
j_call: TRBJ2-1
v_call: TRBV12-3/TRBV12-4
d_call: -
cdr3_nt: TGTGCCAGCAGTTCCAGACTAGATGGTGAGCAGTTCTTC
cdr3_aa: CASSSRLDGEQFF

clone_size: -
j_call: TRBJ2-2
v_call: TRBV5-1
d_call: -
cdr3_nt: TGCGCCAGCAGCTTGTCGGGCCTCGGAACCGGGGAGCTGTTTTTT
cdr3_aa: CASSLSGLGTGELFF

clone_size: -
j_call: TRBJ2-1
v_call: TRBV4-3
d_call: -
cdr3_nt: TGCGCCAGCAGCCAAGGCGAGGGGGGGCCCTCCTACAATGAGCAGTTCTTC
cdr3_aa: CASSQGEGGPSYNEQFF

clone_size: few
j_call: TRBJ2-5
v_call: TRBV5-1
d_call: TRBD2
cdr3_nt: TGCGCCAGCAGCTTGCAGGTAGCGGGGGGAGAAGAGACCCAGTACTTC
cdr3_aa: CASSLQVAGGEETQYF

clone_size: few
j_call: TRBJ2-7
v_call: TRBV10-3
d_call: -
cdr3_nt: TGTGCCATCAGTGAGTCGAGGCTGGACTTGACCTACGAGCAGTACTTC
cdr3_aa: CAISESRLDLTYEQYF

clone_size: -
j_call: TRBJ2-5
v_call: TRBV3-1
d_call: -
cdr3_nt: TGTGCCAGCAGCCAACCTTGGGGGGGGGGCCATGAGACCCAGTACTTC
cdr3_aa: CASSQPWGGGHETQYF

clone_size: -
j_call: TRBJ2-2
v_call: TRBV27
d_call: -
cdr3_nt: TGTGCCAGCAGTTTATCCGGAGGGTTGGTTGGGGAGCTGTTTTTT
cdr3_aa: CASSLSGGLVGELFF

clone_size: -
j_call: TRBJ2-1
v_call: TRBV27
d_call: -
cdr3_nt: TGTGCCAGCAGTCCAGTCCCTAGCCCCAGGGAGCAGTTCTTC
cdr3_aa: CASSPVPSPREQFF

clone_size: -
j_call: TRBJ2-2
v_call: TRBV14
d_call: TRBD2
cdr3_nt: TGTGCCAGCAGCCAGTTGACTAGCGGGGAAAACACCGGGGAGCTGTTTTTT
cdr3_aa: CASSQLTSGENTGELFF

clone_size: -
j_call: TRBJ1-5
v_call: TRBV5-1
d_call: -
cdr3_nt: TGCGCCAGCAGCTTGGATGTGAGCGGGGCCAATCAGCCCCAGCATTTT
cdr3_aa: CASSLDVSGANQPQHF

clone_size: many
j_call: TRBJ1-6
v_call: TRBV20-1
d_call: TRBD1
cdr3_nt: TGCAGTGCTTCATCGGGACAGGGTAATTCACCCCTCCACTTT
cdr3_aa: CSASSGQGNSPLHF

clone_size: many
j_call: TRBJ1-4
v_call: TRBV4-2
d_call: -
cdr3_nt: TGTGCCAGCAGCCAAGATCGGTTAGGGCTAGCTGAAAAACTGTTTTTT
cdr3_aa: CASSQDRLGLAEKLFF

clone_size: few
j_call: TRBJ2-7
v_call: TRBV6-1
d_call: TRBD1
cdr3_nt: TGTGCCAGCAGTGAGCCGGGACAGGGGACCTACGAGCAGTACTTC
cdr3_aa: CASSEPGQGTYEQYF

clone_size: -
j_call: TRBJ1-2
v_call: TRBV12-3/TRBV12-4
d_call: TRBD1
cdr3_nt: TGTGCCAGCAGACCGGGACAGGGCCACTATGGCTACACCTTC
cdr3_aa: CASRPGQGHYGYTF

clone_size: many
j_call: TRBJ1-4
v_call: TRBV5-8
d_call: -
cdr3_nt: TGTGCCAGCAGCTTGCAGGGATCTAATGAAAAACTGTTTTTT
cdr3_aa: CASSLQGSNEKLFF

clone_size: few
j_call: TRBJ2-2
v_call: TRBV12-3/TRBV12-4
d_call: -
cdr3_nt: TGTGCCAGCAGTTTACCCACGTCCCCGAACACCGGGGAGCTGTTTTTT
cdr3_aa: CASSLPTSPNTGELFF